These 9 T cell receptor beta chains came from one sample sequenced in a study of blood T cell repertoires in COVID-19. Method: immunoSEQ multiplex PCR; TCRdb's copy keeps in-frame clones and lacks some. The table has a few hundred thousand clones, 75% to 90% seen once. Sequencing was carried out using peripheral blood. The origin of the receptors is a young woman with COVID-19, enrolled during active disease.

The chain employs TRBV6-5 and TRBJ1-2; 7 bases align to TRBD1. The ends lost 6 bases at V and 3 bases at J; junction bases unmatched: 4. In germline, CDR1 is MNHEY, CDR2 SVGAGI. The CDR3 loop spans 13 amino acids. Written as DNA, the CDR3 is TGTGCCAGCAGGAGGGACAGCTACTATGGCTACACCTTC. It encodes CASRRDSYYGYTF.

This clone was found once. This chain joins TRBV28 and TRBJ2-1, with 8 bases aligning to TRBD2. This CDR3 is built from 16 residues. Germline CDR1 is MDHEN and CDR2 is SYDVKM. Trimming removed 6 bases from V and 7 bases from J; junction bases left unmatched: 14. The CDR3: CASRADREGFENEQFF. CDR3 nucleotides: TGTGCCAGCAGGGCTGACCGGGAGGGATTCGAGAATGAGCAGTTCTTC.

This clone came up once. This sequence joins TRBV18 and TRBJ1-2; D is possibly TRBD1 (6 bases). The CDR3 covers 12 residues. From germline, CDR1 is KGHSH and CDR2 LQKENI. Between the trimmed V and J ends, which lost 6 bases and 2 bases, there was a span of 7 bases. The CDR3 reads CASSDRNYGYTF. The CDR3, as DNA: TGTGCCAGCTCCGACAGGAACTATGGCTACACCTTC.

The rearrangement joins TRBV5-1 to TRBJ1-1; tentatively, D is TRBD1 (6 bases). Germline-derived CDR1 and CDR2 are SGHRS and YFSETQ. The CDR3 runs 16 residues. V was pared by 0 bases and J by 1 base, with 13 bases between. The CDR3 loop reads CASSLGGTNQNTEAFF. CDR3 nucleotides: TGCGCCAGCAGCTTGGGGGGGACAAACCAGAACACTGAAGCTTTCTTT.

A single count supports this clone. The chain carries TRBV29-1 and TRBJ1-1; tentatively, D is TRBD1 (6 bases). V was pared by 7 bases and J by 4 bases, with 16 bases between. This CDR3 has 13 residues. CDR1 and CDR2 from the germline V gene are SQVTM and ANQGSEA. This chain's CDR3 is CSGMDSVVTEAFF. In DNA form, the CDR3 reads TGCAGCGGGATGGACAGCGTAGTCACTGAAGCTTTCTTT.

This clone is a singleton in its sample. The chain has TRBV5-1 and TRBJ2-7; D is possibly TRBD2 (6 bases). The CDR3 covers 14 residues. Germline loops: CDR1 SGHRS, CDR2 YFSETQ. V was trimmed by 4 bases and J by 3 bases, leaving 14 bases between them. In DNA form, the CDR3 reads TGCGCCAGCAGCCCGCTTGGGGGGATCTACGAGCAGTACTTC. This translates into CASSPLGGIYEQYF. Supplemented by reference TRBV5-1 and TRBJ2-7, the full variable domain reads KAGVTQTPRYLIKTRGQQVTLSCSPISGHRSVSWYQQTPGQGLQFLFEYFSETQRNKGNFPGRFSGRQFSNSRSEMNVSTLELGDSALYLCASSPLGGIYEQYFGPGTRLTVT.

The chain is built from TRBV24-1 and TRBJ2-3; TRBD2 is a possible D gene (6 bases). Trimming removed 9 bases from V and 2 bases from J, with 11 bases in between. This CDR3 has 13 residues. CDR1 is KGHDR and CDR2 is SFDVKD in the germline V gene. CDR3 protein: CATGTGATDTQYF. DNA of the CDR3: TGTGCCACCGGGACTGGAGCCACAGATACGCAGTATTTT.

Here the CDR3 reads CASSLVPGQGAGYTF. The CDR3 DNA sequence: TGTGCCAGCAGCTTAGTCCCAGGACAGGGGGCTGGCTACACCTTC. This sequence joins TRBV11-2 and TRBJ1-2; the match to TRBD1 covers 11 bases. This CDR3 has 15 residues. Germline loops: CDR1 SGHAT, CDR2 FQNNGV. The V gene end was trimmed by 1 base and the J gene end by 7 bases; junction bases not matched to a gene: 5. Full variable domain (rest looked up from reference TRBV11-2 and TRBJ1-2): EAGVAQSPRYKIIEKRQSVAFWCNPISGHATLYWYQQILGQGPKLLIQFQNNGVVDDSQLPKDRFSAERLKGVDSTLKIQPAKLEDSAVYLCASSLVPGQGAGYTFGSGTRLTVV.

J is TRBJ1-4 and V is TRBV3-1 (or the pseudogene TRBV3-2), with D unclear. The CDR3 totals 14 residues. V was trimmed by 2 bases and J by 8 bases, leaving 12 bases between them. Germline values: CDR1 LGHDT, CDR2 YNNKEL (reference sequence). The CDR3 DNA follows: TGTGCCAGCAGCCAAAACGGGTTAGGAGAAAAACTGTTTTTT. It is translated as CASSQNGLGEKLFF.